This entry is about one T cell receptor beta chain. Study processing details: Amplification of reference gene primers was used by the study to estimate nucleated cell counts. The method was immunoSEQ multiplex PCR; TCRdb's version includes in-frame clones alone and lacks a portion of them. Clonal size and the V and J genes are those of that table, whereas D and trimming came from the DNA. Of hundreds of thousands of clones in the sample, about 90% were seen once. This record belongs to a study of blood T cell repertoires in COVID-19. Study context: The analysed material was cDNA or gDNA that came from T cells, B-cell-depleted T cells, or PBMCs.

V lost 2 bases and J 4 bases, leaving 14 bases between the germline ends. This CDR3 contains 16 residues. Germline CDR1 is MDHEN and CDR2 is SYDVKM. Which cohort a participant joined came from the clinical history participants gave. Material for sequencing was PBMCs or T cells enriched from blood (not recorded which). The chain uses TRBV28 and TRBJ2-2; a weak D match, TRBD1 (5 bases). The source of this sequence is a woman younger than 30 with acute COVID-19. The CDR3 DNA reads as TGTGCCAGCAGTTTAAACGGGCAGGGAAGCACCGGGGAGCTGTTTTTT. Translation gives CASSLNGQGSTGELFF.